Shown below are 28 T cell receptor beta chains from a single sample sequenced in a study of T cell responses to AZD1222 COVID-19 vaccine. Generated by immunoSEQ multiplex PCR, the TCRdb table keeps only in-frame clones and is missing some. The sample has about 200,000 clones; approximately 94% are singletons. The sample here was peripheral blood, taken 28 days after the second dose of the MenACWY control vaccine. These receptors originate from an adult who received the MenACWY meningococcal vaccine as a control.

The rearrangement joins TRBV28 to TRBJ1-1; D ambiguous. CDR1 is MDHEN and CDR2 is SYDVKM in the germline V gene. V was pared by 3 bases and J by 3 bases, with 5 bases between. CDR3 length: 12 amino acids. In DNA form, the CDR3 reads TGTGCCAGCAGTTTTCTGGACACTGAAGCTTTCTTT. As protein: CASSFLDTEAFF.

This clone was observed once. The chain carries TRBV21-1 and TRBJ2-3. TRBV21-1 is marked as a pseudogene. The CDR3 loop spans 16 amino acids. CDR3 in amino acids: CASSKVCSYSTDTQYF. CDR3 DNA sequence: TGTGCCAGCAGCAAAGTTTGCAGCTATAGCACAGATACGCAGTATTTT.

J is TRBJ2-4 and V is TRBV28; D may be TRBD1 (6 bases). Trimming pared 2 bases from V and 2 bases from J, leaving 16 bases between. This CDR3 spans 17 amino acids. Looked up from germline, CDR1 is MDHEN and CDR2 is SYDVKM. The CDR3 sequence: CASSLIPLRGTKNIQYF. The CDR3 nucleotides are TGTGCCAGCAGTTTAATCCCCCTCAGGGGAACCAAAAACATTCAGTACTTC.

J is TRBJ2-1 and V is TRBV7-3; D ambiguous. Trimming removed 2 bases from V and 2 bases from J, with 7 bases in between. This CDR3 spans 14 amino acids. Per the germline V gene, CDR1 is SGHTA and CDR2 is FQGTGA. CDR3 region: CASSLETAYNEQFF. The DNA for the CDR3 is TGTGCCAGCAGCTTAGAGACGGCCTACAATGAGCAGTTCTTC.

CDR3 nucleotide sequence: TGCGCCAGCAGCCTCATGGCGACTAGCGGGGGGTTTGGGGATGAGCAGTTCTTC. Protein: CASSLMATSGGFGDEQFF. V and J are TRBV4-3 and TRBJ2-1; TRBD2 matches 13 bases. V trimming: 4 bases; J trimming: 8 bases; junction bases outside the gene matches: 14. Per the germline V gene, CDR1 is LGHNA and CDR2 is YSLEER. The CDR3 sequence is 18 residues long.

This chain connects TRBV4-1 to TRBJ1-4; TRBD1 matches at 11 bases. The CDR3 has 15 amino acids. Germline lookup yields CDR1 MGHRA and CDR2 YSYEKL. V was pared by 1 base and J by 7 bases, with 2 bases of the junction left unmatched. The chain's CDR3 is CASSQVGTGGEKLFF. For the CDR3, the DNA is TGCGCCAGCAGCCAAGTCGGGACAGGGGGTGAAAAACTGTTTTTT.

The rearrangement uses TRBV5-1 and TRBJ2-1; a weak D match, TRBD1 (5 bases). The germline V gene encodes CDR1 SGHRS and CDR2 YFSETQ. This CDR3 region has 15 residues. V was trimmed by 4 bases and J by 5 bases, leaving 16 bases between them. The CDR3 loop is CASSIAPGYDNEQFF. CDR3 bases: TGCGCCAGCAGCATAGCTCCAGGGTATGACAATGAGCAGTTCTTC.

V is TRBV5-1 and J is TRBJ2-2, with a weak D call TRBD2 (7 bases). The CDR3 spans 15 residues. V dropped 8 bases and J dropped 2 bases, with 16 bases sitting between them. Germline V gene data show CDR1 as SGHRS and CDR2 as YFSETQ. CDR3 sequence (DNA): TGCGCCAGTAATACAGGGACTACTAACACCGGGGAGCTGTTTTTT. It translates to CASNTGTTNTGELFF.

The chain carries TRBV5-1 and TRBJ1-1, with unresolved D. Germline CDR1 is SGHRS and CDR2 is YFSETQ. CDR3 length: 14 amino acids. Trimming cost V 2 bases and J 1 base, with 9 bases left between them. The CDR3 DNA reads as TGCGCCAGCAGCTTACGGGCCTGGAACACTGAAGCTTTCTTT. Translating gives CASSLRAWNTEAFF.

The chain couples TRBV3-1 (or the pseudogene TRBV3-2) to TRBJ2-1; 11 nucleotides match TRBD1. Germline V gene lookup returns CDR1 LGHDT and CDR2 YNNKEL (reference sequence). Trimming cost V 1 base and J 3 bases; bases outside gene matches: 2. The CDR3 is 16 residues long. CDR3 in amino acids: CASSQGGTGGYNEQFF. Written as DNA, the CDR3 is TGTGCCAGCAGCCAAGGGGGGACAGGGGGCTACAATGAGCAGTTCTTC.

V and J are TRBV2 and TRBJ2-7; no firm D call. CDR3 size: 13 residues. With 1 base removed from V and 4 bases from J, the gap between germline ends came to 8 bases. Germline V gene sequence: CDR1 SNHLY, CDR2 FYNNEI. CDR3 amino acids: CASSEVQRYEQYF. For the CDR3, the DNA is TGTGCCAGCAGTGAAGTCCAGCGTTACGAGCAGTACTTC.

The V and J genes are TRBV4-2 and TRBJ1-2; 7 nucleotides line up with TRBD1. The CDR3 sequence is 15 residues long. Germline V gives CDR1 LGHNA, CDR2 YNFKEQ. V was pared by 0 bases and J by 7 bases, with 8 bases of the junction left unmatched. The CDR3 nucleotides read TGTGCCAGCAGCCAAGAATTCCGACAGGGTAGTGGCTACACCTTC. Encoded protein: CASSQEFRQGSGYTF.

V is TRBV5-1 and J is TRBJ1-4; TRBD1 matches at 9 bases. Germline CDR1 reads SGHRS; CDR2 reads YFSETQ. V lost 4 bases, J lost 10 bases, and 2 bases stayed unmatched. This CDR3 region has 12 residues. The CDR3 loop reads CASSTGGGKLFF. The CDR3 DNA follows: TGCGCCAGCAGCACAGGGGGCGGAAAACTGTTTTTT.

The chain is built from TRBV9 and TRBJ2-3; no definite D call. Trimming cost V 3 bases and J 2 bases, with 4 bases left between them. The CDR3 has 12 residues. Germline V lookup: CDR1 SGDLS, CDR2 YYNGEE. Written as DNA, the CDR3 is TGTGCCAGCAGCGCGTTCACAGATACGCAGTATTTT. Translating gives CASSAFTDTQYF. Variable domain in full (rest from reference TRBV9 and TRBJ2-3): DSGVTQTPKHLITATGQRVTLRCSPRSGDLSVYWYQQSLDQGLQFLIQYYNGEERAKGNILERFSAQQFPDLHSELNLSSLELGDSALYFCASSAFTDTQYFGPGTRLTVL.

V usage is TRBV15 and J usage is TRBJ1-1, with D maybe TRBD1 (6 bases). Trimming cost V 1 base and J 5 bases, with 8 bases left between them. Germline values: CDR1 LNHNV, CDR2 YYDKDF (reference sequence). There are 13 residues in the CDR3. The CDR3 region is CATSRGGGTEAFF. CDR3 DNA: TGTGCCACCAGCAGAGGAGGGGGTACTGAAGCTTTCTTT.

This clone turned up a few times. The chain carries TRBV4-2 and TRBJ2-7, with TRBD2 matching 11 bases. V lost 4 bases, J lost 3 bases, and 5 bases stayed unmatched. Germline values: CDR1 LGHNA, CDR2 YNFKEQ. CDR3 length: 15 residues. The CDR3, as DNA: TGTGCCAGCAGCCCCCGACTAGCGGGGATCTACGAGCAGTACTTC. Encoded protein: CASSPRLAGIYEQYF.

The gene calls are TRBV9 and TRBJ1-1; D is unclear. CDR1 SGDLS and CDR2 YYNGEE come from the germline V gene. The CDR3 totals 14 residues. Trimming removed 4 bases at V and 4 bases at J, with 14 bases between. CDR3 loop: CASSPAVGGTEAFF. CDR3 sequence (DNA): TGTGCCAGCAGCCCAGCCGTGGGAGGCACTGAAGCTTTCTTT.

The count of this clone is one. The chain uses TRBV3-1 (or the pseudogene TRBV3-2) and TRBJ1-2; D not resolved. This CDR3 has 12 amino acids. The germline V and J ends were trimmed by 3 bases and 8 bases, with 10 bases remaining between them. Germline assignment: CDR1 LGHDT and CDR2 YNNKEL (reference sequence). CDR3 sequence reads: CASSQAEEGYTF. The CDR3 nucleotides are TGTGCCAGCAGCCAGGCAGAAGAGGGCTACACCTTC.

The chain uses TRBV11-2 and TRBJ2-3; the D is unclear. The germline V gene encodes CDR1 SGHAT and CDR2 FQNNGV. V gave up 2 bases and J gave up 0 bases, with 9 bases separating them. The CDR3 loop spans 15 amino acids. The CDR3 DNA reads as TGTGCCAGCAGCTTATTGGGATATAGCACAGATACGCAGTATTTT. This encodes CASSLLGYSTDTQYF.

The J gene is TRBJ2-5, the V gene TRBV18, with 9 positions matching TRBD2. Per germline, CDR1 KGHSH and CDR2 LQKENI. V dropped 3 bases and J dropped 0; count of bases not matched to a gene: 11. The length of the CDR3 is 18 residues. This chain's CDR3 is CASSPGPSSGTNQETQYF. CDR3 nucleotide sequence: TGTGCCAGCTCACCCGGGCCGTCTAGCGGGACCAACCAAGAGACCCAGTACTTC.

The chain joins TRBV5-1 to TRBJ2-7; 8 nucleotides align to TRBD2. Losses at the gene ends were 0 bases for V and 2 bases for J; bases not matched to a gene: 7. Germline-derived CDR1 and CDR2 are SGHRS and YFSETQ. The CDR3 consists of 16 residues. In DNA, the CDR3 is TGCGCCAGCAGCTTGGCACCCAGCGGGAGTGCCTACGAGCAGTACTTC. This gives the protein CASSLAPSGSAYEQYF.

The gene calls are TRBV28 and TRBJ2-7; tentative D call: TRBD1 (5 bases). V gave up 5 bases and J gave up 2 bases, with 10 bases separating them. Germline CDR1 and CDR2: MDHEN and SYDVKM. CDR3 length: 13 residues. In DNA, the CDR3 is TGTGCCAGCAGTGTGGGGCCAACCTACGAGCAGTACTTC. Amino acid sequence: CASSVGPTYEQYF.

The chain is built from TRBV9 and TRBJ2-3, with 7 bases matching TRBD2. Germline lookup yields CDR1 SGDLS and CDR2 YYNGEE. The V and J ends lost 2 bases and 4 bases, in that order; junction bases with no gene match: 10. The length of the CDR3 is 16 residues. This chain's CDR3 is CASSVHTSANPDTQYF. The CDR3 DNA sequence: TGTGCCAGCAGCGTCCACACTAGCGCGAATCCAGATACGCAGTATTTT.

This sequence joins TRBV19 and TRBJ1-5; D call uncertain. V gave up 3 bases and J gave up 1 base, with 10 bases separating them. Germline-derived CDR1 and CDR2 are LNHDA and SQIVND (reference sequence). The CDR3 runs 15 residues. The CDR3 bases are TGTGCCAGTAGTATCGCTGGGATAAGCAATCAGCCCCAGCATTTT. Its translation: CASSIAGISNQPQHF.

The chain employs TRBV5-4 and TRBJ2-4; D remains ambiguous. Germline V gives CDR1 SGHNT, CDR2 YYREEE (reference sequence). This CDR3 comprises 15 residues. V shed 5 bases and J shed 2 bases, with 14 bases lying between them. CDR3 in DNA: TGTGCCAGCAGTTCGACAACTGGGACCAAAAACATTCAGTACTTC. The encoded protein is CASSSTTGTKNIQYF.

The rearrangement joins TRBV27 to TRBJ1-5; a possible D gene is TRBD1 (5 bases). Germline-derived CDR1 and CDR2 are MNHEY and SMNVEV (reference sequence). This CDR3 comprises 14 residues. Between the trimmed V and J ends, which lost 6 bases and 4 bases, there was a span of 13 bases. For the CDR3, the DNA is TGTGCCAGCAGCCCAGGGCAGCGAAATCAGCCCCAGCATTTT. Translating it yields CASSPGQRNQPQHF.

This chain links TRBV3-1 (or the pseudogene TRBV3-2) with TRBJ1-5; 8 bases agree with TRBD1. The germline V gene encodes CDR1 LGHDT and CDR2 YNNKEL (reference sequence). Trimming removed 0 bases from V and 7 bases from J; junction bases left unmatched: 2. The CDR3 runs to 14 residues. The CDR3 DNA is TGTGCCAGCAGCCAAGACAGGGGGCGACAGCCCCAGCATTTT. As protein: CASSQDRGRQPQHF.

This clone occurred once. The rearrangement joins TRBV28 to TRBJ1-2; D perhaps matches TRBD1 (5 bases). V lost 5 bases, J lost 5 bases, and 9 bases lay in between. The length of the CDR3 is 12 residues. CDR1 MDHEN and CDR2 SYDVKM come from the germline V gene. CDR3 region: CASSNQGYGYTF. CDR3 DNA: TGTGCCAGCAGTAACCAGGGTTATGGCTACACCTTC.